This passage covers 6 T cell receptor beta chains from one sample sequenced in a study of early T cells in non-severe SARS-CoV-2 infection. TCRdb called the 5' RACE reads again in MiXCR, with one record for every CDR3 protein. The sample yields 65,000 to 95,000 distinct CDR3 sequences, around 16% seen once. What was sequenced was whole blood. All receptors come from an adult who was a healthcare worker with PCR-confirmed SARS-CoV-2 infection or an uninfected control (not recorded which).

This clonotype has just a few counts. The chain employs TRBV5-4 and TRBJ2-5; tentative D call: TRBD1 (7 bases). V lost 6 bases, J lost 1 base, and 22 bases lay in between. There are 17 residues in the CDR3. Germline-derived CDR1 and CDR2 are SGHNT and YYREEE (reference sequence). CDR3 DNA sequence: TGTGCCAGCACCTTTGCCTCGACAGGGAGGTTCCAAGAGACCCAGTACTTC. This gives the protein CASTFASTGRFQETQYF.

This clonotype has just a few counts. The chain's CDR3 is CASSLIPYGYTF. DNA for the CDR3: TGTGCCAGCAGCCTCATACCCTATGGCTACACCTTC. The rearrangement joins TRBV5-5 to TRBJ1-2; D gene uncertain. The CDR3 consists of 12 residues. The V end was cut by 4 bases, the J end by 4 bases, with 8 bases between. Germline CDR1 is SGHKS and CDR2 is YYEKEE (reference sequence).

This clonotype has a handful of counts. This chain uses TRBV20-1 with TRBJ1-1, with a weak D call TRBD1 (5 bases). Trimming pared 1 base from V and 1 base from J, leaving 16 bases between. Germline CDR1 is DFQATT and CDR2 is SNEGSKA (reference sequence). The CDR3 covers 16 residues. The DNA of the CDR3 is TGCAGTGCTAGAGGAACCTCGACAGAGAAGAACACTGAAGCTTTCTTT. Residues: CSARGTSTEKNTEAFF.

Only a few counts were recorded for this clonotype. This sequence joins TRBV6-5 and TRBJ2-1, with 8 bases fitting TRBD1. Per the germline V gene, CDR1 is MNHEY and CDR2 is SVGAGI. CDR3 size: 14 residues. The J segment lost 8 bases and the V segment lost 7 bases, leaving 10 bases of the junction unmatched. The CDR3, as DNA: TGTGCCAGCACCATGACCGGGACAGGACATGAGCAGTTCTTC. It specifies CASTMTGTGHEQFF.

The CDR3 nucleotides are TGTGCCATCAGTGAGTCAGCAGCTACGCAGTATTTT. This encodes CAISESAATQYF. The rearrangement links TRBV10-3 to TRBJ2-3; D is unresolved. The germline V and J ends were trimmed by 0 bases and 8 bases, with 6 bases remaining between them. Germline V CDR1 and CDR2: ENHRY, SYGVKD. The CDR3 length is 12 residues.

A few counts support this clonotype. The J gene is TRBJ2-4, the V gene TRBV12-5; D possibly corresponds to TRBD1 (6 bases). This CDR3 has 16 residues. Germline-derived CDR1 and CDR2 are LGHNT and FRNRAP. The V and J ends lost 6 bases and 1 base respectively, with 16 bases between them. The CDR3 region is CASGPDRSLAKNIQYF. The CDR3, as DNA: TGTGCTAGTGGACCGGACAGATCACTGGCCAAAAACATTCAGTACTTC.